These 23 T cell receptor beta chains were sequenced from one sample in a study of blood T cell repertoires in COVID-19 (TCRdb year 2020). Preparation of the library involved the immunoSEQ multiplex PCR assay. This is the immuneACCESS table as TCRdb keeps it, with only in-frame sequences that have V and J called. A part of the clones is gone; compared with another copy, unresolved V genes explain less than half, and the rest is unexplained. The sample data list about 40,000 clones, and 80% to 90% of these were observed just once. In total, the top ten clones hold 9% of the sample. The sequencing sample was made of peripheral blood. Receptor source: a woman in her 70s with acute or convalescent COVID-19.

In this sample, this clone is large. The V and J genes are TRBV7-9 and TRBJ2-7, with 7 bases that match TRBD1. Looked up from germline, CDR1 is SEHNR and CDR2 is FQNEAQ (reference sequence). This CDR3 is built from 15 residues. With V trimmed by 8 bases and J by 2 bases, 12 bases remained unmatched. CDR3 sequence (DNA): TGTGCCAGCTCCCCGGGTGGGACAGTCCCCTACGAGCAGTACGTC. Translated: CASSPGGTVPYEQYV.

V is TRBV7-2 and J is TRBJ1-2; 7 nucleotides line up with TRBD1. Germline lookup yields CDR1 SGHTA and CDR2 FQGNSA. V lost 3 bases and J lost 3; bases outside the gene matches: 1. The CDR3 has 13 residues. CDR3 sequence: CASSFQGDYGYTF. CDR3 in DNA: TGTGCCAGCAGCTTTCAGGGGGACTATGGCTACACCTTC. The whole variable domain, filled in from reference TRBV7-2 and TRBJ1-2, reads GAGVSQSPSNKVTEKGKDVELRCDPISGHTALYWYRQSLGQGLEFLIYFQGNSAPDKSGLPSDRFSAERTGGSVSTLTIQRTQQEDSAVYLCASSFQGDYGYTFGSGTRLTVV.

This clone was recorded once. This chain links TRBV6-2 or TRBV6-3 with TRBJ2-7; maybe TRBD2 (6 bases). CDR3 size: 16 residues. Germline CDR1 and CDR2: MNHEY and SVGEGT. V shed 0 bases and J shed 4 bases, with 16 bases lying between them. CDR3 nucleotides: TGTGCCAGCAGTTACTCGACAGCGGGTGAGGGGTACGAGCAGTACGTC. Translation: CASSYSTAGEGYEQYV.

The table lists this clone with a few counts. The rearrangement uses TRBV30 and TRBJ1-2, with unresolved D. In germline, CDR1 is GTSNPN, CDR2 SVGIG (reference sequence). V shed 0 bases and J shed 6 bases, with 8 bases lying between them. This CDR3 contains 12 residues. Here the CDR3 reads CAWSVLDNGYTF. The CDR3 coding sequence is TGTGCCTGGAGTGTACTAGATAATGGCTACACCTTC.

The gene calls are TRBV19 and TRBJ2-2; 10 bases are shared with TRBD1. Germline V CDR1 and CDR2: LNHDA, SQIVND (reference sequence). Trimming removed 5 bases from V and 4 bases from J; junction bases left unmatched: 7. This CDR3 contains 16 residues. The CDR3: CASSSRQGAGTGELFF. CDR3 coding DNA: TGTGCCAGTAGTTCCCGACAGGGGGCCGGCACCGGGGAGCTGTTTTTT.

This chain uses TRBV6-5 with TRBJ2-7; possible D gene TRBD2, 6 bases. In germline, CDR1 is MNHEY, CDR2 SVGAGI. Trimming stripped 3 bases from V and 3 bases from J, with 15 bases between. This CDR3 region has 15 residues. CDR3 sequence (DNA): TGTGCCAGCAGTTATGGTAGCGGAACAAACTACGAGCAGTACGTC. It codes for CASSYGSGTNYEQYV.

CDR3 sequence: CASRRFLANVLTF. In DNA, the CDR3 is TGTGCCAGCAGGCGGTTCTTGGCCAACGTCCTGACTTTC. The V call is TRBV28, the J call TRBJ2-6; no firm D call. The CDR3 is 13 residues long. Deletions cut 6 bases from V and 6 bases from J, with 9 bases between. Germline V gene lookup returns CDR1 MDHEN and CDR2 SYDVKM.

This chain links TRBV14 with TRBJ2-4; tentative D call: TRBD1 (6 bases). V dropped 3 bases and J dropped 0 bases, with 15 bases sitting between them. The CDR3 has 17 residues. CDR1 and CDR2 from the germline V gene are SGHDN and FVKESK. In DNA, the CDR3 is TGTGCCAGCAGCCAGCAAGGATGGGGACAAGCCAAAAACATTCAGTACTTC. It encodes CASSQQGWGQAKNIQYF. Supplemented by reference TRBV14 and TRBJ2-4, the full variable domain reads EAGVTQFPSHSVIEKGQTVTLRCDPISGHDNLYWYRRVMGKEIKFLLHFVKESKQDESGMPNNRFLAERTGGTYSTLKVQPAELEDSGVYFCASSQQGWGQAKNIQYFGAGTRLSVL.

The chain carries TRBV28 and TRBJ2-7; 8 bases fit TRBD2. The CDR3 covers 17 residues. Germline V gene lookup returns CDR1 MDHEN and CDR2 SYDVKM. V lost 4 bases to trimming and J lost 1 base; unmatched junction nucleotides: 12. The CDR3: CASSSPPGGGISYEQYV. In nucleotides, the CDR3 is TGTGCCAGCAGTTCCCCCCCGGGAGGGGGGATTTCCTACGAGCAGTACGTC.

The rearrangement joins TRBV10-1 to TRBJ2-2; TRBD2 is a possible D gene (5 bases). The V end lost 7 bases, the J end lost 7 bases, and 16 bases lay between the germline ends. The CDR3 is 14 residues long. Per the germline V gene, CDR1 is WNHNN and CDR2 is SYGVQD (reference sequence). The CDR3: CASKARTAGGELFF. CDR3 in DNA: TGCGCCAGCAAAGCTCGCACGGCGGGCGGGGAGCTGTTTTTT.

The chain is built from TRBV7-2 and TRBJ2-7; D not certain. CDR1 is SGHTA and CDR2 is FQGNSA in the germline V gene. V shed 1 base and J shed 0 bases, with 4 bases lying between them. CDR3 length equals 13 residues. The CDR3 DNA reads as TGTGCCAGCAGCTTAGGAGTCTCCTACGAGCAGTACGTC. This encodes CASSLGVSYEQYV.

This clone was found once. V usage is TRBV3-1 (or the pseudogene TRBV3-2) and J usage is TRBJ2-2, with TRBD2 matching 10 bases. The CDR3 runs 18 residues. Trimming removed 3 bases from V and 4 bases from J; junction bases left unmatched: 11. Germline CDR1 reads LGHDT; CDR2 reads YNNKEL (reference sequence). The CDR3 DNA reads as TGTGCCAGCAGCCACGGTAGGCGAGCGGGGGGGCTCACCGGGGAGCTGTTTTTT. Its protein is CASSHGRRAGGLTGELFF.

The rearrangement joins TRBV29-1 to TRBJ2-5, with D possibly TRBD1 on 6 matching bases. Germline-derived CDR1 and CDR2 are SQVTM and ANQGSEA. The CDR3 has 13 residues. Trimming pared 4 bases from V and 4 bases from J, leaving 13 bases between. The CDR3 sequence is CSVVRGQGETQYF. CDR3 coding DNA: TGCAGCGTTGTCAGGGGCCAGGGAGAGACCCAGTACTTC.

The rearrangement links TRBV19 to TRBJ2-1; D is ambiguous. Germline-derived CDR1 and CDR2 are LNHDA and SQIVND (reference sequence). This CDR3 contains 13 residues. The V end was cut by 6 bases, the J end by 2 bases, with 8 bases between. The CDR3 sequence: CASRLAAYNEQFF. CDR3 nucleotide sequence: TGTGCCAGTAGACTGGCGGCCTACAATGAGCAGTTCTTC.

Here the CDR3 DNA reads TGTGCCAGCAGTTTATGGGGACAGGGGATGAACACTGAAGCTTTCTTT. This gives the protein CASSLWGQGMNTEAFF. The chain couples TRBV27 to TRBJ1-1, with 10 bases aligning to TRBD1. The ends lost 1 base at V and 0 bases at J; junction bases unmatched: 2. The V gene's germline CDR1 is MNHEY and CDR2 SMNVEV (reference sequence). The CDR3 has 16 amino acids.

DNA for the CDR3: TGTGCCAGCAACCCCGGGGGCGGGAGTGGAGAGACCCAGTACTTC. The encoded protein is CASNPGGGSGETQYF. The chain uses TRBV3-1 (or the pseudogene TRBV3-2) and TRBJ2-5; possible D gene TRBD2, 7 bases. The CDR3 consists of 15 residues. V was shortened by 7 bases and J by 4 bases, with 19 bases between the two germline ends. Germline assignment: CDR1 LGHDT and CDR2 YNNKEL (reference sequence).

This chain connects TRBV19 to TRBJ1-2; possibly TRBD1 for D (6 bases). Trimming removed 3 bases at V and 8 bases at J, with 13 bases between. CDR1 is LNHDA, CDR2 SQIVND, per germline (reference sequence). This CDR3 has 13 residues. The CDR3 coding sequence is TGTGCCAGTAGTATTAAGGGGGATAACGGCTACACCTTC. Amino acids: CASSIKGDNGYTF.

This chain connects TRBV7-2 to TRBJ2-5, with 9 bases that match TRBD2. Germline V gives CDR1 SGHTA, CDR2 FQGNSA. CDR3 length: 14 amino acids. J lost 5 bases, V lost 1 base, and 2 bases had no gene match. The CDR3: CASSLGLAAETQYF. DNA of the CDR3: TGTGCCAGCAGCTTAGGACTAGCGGCGGAGACCCAGTACTTC.

CDR3 DNA sequence: TGTGCCAGCAGTCGGACAAGAGGCAATCAGCCCCAGCATTTT. Protein: CASSRTRGNQPQHF. The chain combines TRBV6-2 or TRBV6-3 with TRBJ1-5; tentatively, D is TRBD1 (5 bases). In germline, CDR1 is MNHEY, CDR2 SVGEGT. This CDR3 is 14 amino acids long. Trimming pared 5 bases from V and 2 bases from J, leaving 10 bases between.

The rearrangement joins TRBV11-2 to TRBJ1-2; weak D call: TRBD1 (5 bases). Trimming left V 1 base short and J 2 bases short, with 11 bases between. Germline CDR1 and CDR2: SGHAT and FQNNGV. The CDR3 loop spans 15 amino acids. CDR3 loop: CASSLGLGQNYGYTF. CDR3 DNA sequence: TGTGCCAGCAGCTTAGGTCTGGGGCAGAACTATGGCTACACCTTC. Full variable domain (missing parts from reference TRBV11-2 and TRBJ1-2): EAGVAQSPRYKIIEKRQSVAFWCNPISGHATLYWYQQILGQGPKLLIQFQNNGVVDDSQLPKDRFSAERLKGVDSTLKIQPAKLEDSAVYLCASSLGLGQNYGYTFGSGTRLTVV.

The V call is TRBV27, the J call TRBJ1-2; 7 bases fit TRBD1. Trimming at V came to 2 bases and at J to 7 bases, leaving 7 bases not matched to a gene. Germline V gene data show CDR1 as MNHEY and CDR2 as SMNVEV (reference sequence). The CDR3 extends over 14 amino acids. The CDR3 spells CASSLKGGAGGYTF. The CDR3 bases are TGTGCCAGCAGTTTAAAAGGGGGCGCTGGTGGCTACACCTTC.

The rearrangement joins TRBV7-9 to TRBJ2-5, with 8 bases lining up with TRBD2. The CDR3 has 18 amino acids. Trimming at V came to 1 base and at J to 1 base, leaving 11 bases not matched to a gene. CDR1 and CDR2 (germline): SEHNR, FQNEAQ (reference sequence). CDR3 sequence (DNA): TGTGCCAGCAGCTTAGTTCCCCCCCCAGCGGGGGCCCAAGAGACCCAGTACTTC. Translation: CASSLVPPPAGAQETQYF.

The rearrangement joins TRBV11-3 to TRBJ2-1; possible D gene TRBD1, 6 bases. The V gene's germline CDR1 is SGHNT and CDR2 YENEEA. V lost 2 bases to trimming and J lost 5 bases, with 16 bases between them. The length of the CDR3 is 16 residues. In nucleotides, the CDR3 is TGTGCCAGCAGCTTATCCTACGCGGACAGAAACAATGAGCAGTTCTTC. This codes for CASSLSYADRNNEQFF.